The next 27 T cell receptor beta chains were all read from a single sample in a study of blood T cell repertoires in COVID-19. Data came from immunoSEQ multiplex PCR; TCRdb stores just in-frame clones and leaves some out. The sample gives 150,000 to 200,000 clones, 90% of which show up once; 15% to 20% is in the top ten. The sequenced sample consisted of peripheral blood. These receptor sequences come from a man in his sixties with active or convalescent COVID-19.

This clone was detected only once. This CDR3 is CASSLTSGRGETQYF. The CDR3 DNA follows: TGCGCCAGCAGCTTGACTAGCGGGAGGGGAGAGACCCAGTACTTC. The chain is built from TRBV5-1 and TRBJ2-5; TRBD2 matches at 13 bases. From germline, CDR1 is SGHRS and CDR2 YFSETQ. V was clipped by 1 base and J by 4 bases; unmatched bases: 1. This CDR3 region has 15 residues.

The chain recombines TRBV5-1 with TRBJ1-1, with TRBD1 identical over 7 bases. Germline-derived CDR1 and CDR2 are SGHRS and YFSETQ. With V trimmed by 0 bases and J by 6 bases, 8 bases remained unmatched. The CDR3 is 15 amino acids. The CDR3 DNA is TGCGCCAGCAGCTTGGAAGGGGGCGCGTCCTCTGAAGCTTTCTTT. It codes for CASSLEGGASSEAFF.

This chain uses TRBV5-5 with TRBJ2-1; 7 bases agree with TRBD2. With 3 bases clipped from V and 8 bases from J, the junction kept 20 bases outside the gene matches. From germline, CDR1 is SGHKS and CDR2 YYEKEE (reference sequence). CDR3 length: 18 residues. The CDR3 is CASSSIPPGLSSWDEQFF. CDR3 in DNA: TGTGCCAGCAGCTCTATACCACCGGGACTATCCTCGTGGGATGAGCAGTTCTTC.

The chain couples TRBV6-5 to TRBJ1-3, with D uncertain. The germline V gene encodes CDR1 MNHEY and CDR2 SVGAGI. This CDR3 is built from 13 residues. The V end lost 2 bases, the J end lost 4 bases, and 6 bases lay between the germline ends. This chain's CDR3 is CASSYDTGNTIYF. The DNA for the CDR3 is TGTGCCAGCAGTTACGACACCGGAAACACCATATATTTT.

The V and J genes are TRBV10-3 and TRBJ2-2; 7 nucleotides line up with TRBD1. There are 18 residues in the CDR3. Germline loops: CDR1 ENHRY, CDR2 SYGVKD. J gave up 1 base and V 2 bases, and 10 bases lay outside the gene matches. The CDR3 loop reads CAISEAILTGLNTGELFF. CDR3 bases: TGTGCCATCAGTGAGGCGATCCTGACAGGGTTGAACACCGGGGAGCTGTTTTTT.

The CDR3: CASSQWQDGISSPLHF. The CDR3 coding sequence is TGTGCCAGCAGCCAATGGCAGGACGGGATTAGCTCACCCCTCCACTTT. This sequence joins TRBV4-2 and TRBJ1-6; D not resolved. Germline V CDR1 and CDR2: LGHNA, YNFKEQ. V lost 2 bases and J 10 bases, leaving 18 bases between the germline ends. The CDR3 is made up of 16 amino acids.

Here the CDR3 DNA reads TGTGCCATCAGTGAGTCTGGGTGGGAGAATGAAGCTTTCTTT. It codes for CAISESGWENEAFF. The chain combines TRBV10-3 with TRBJ1-1; no clear D gene. Germline V lookup: CDR1 ENHRY, CDR2 SYGVKD. This CDR3 region has 14 residues. V gave up 0 bases and J gave up 7 bases, with 12 bases separating them.

The genes are TRBV7-2 and TRBJ2-5; 16 bases are shared with TRBD2. Trimming took 4 bases from V and 2 from J; bases not matched to a gene: 4. The V gene's germline CDR1 is SGHTA and CDR2 FQGNSA. This CDR3 spans 17 amino acids. The CDR3 protein is CASSSGTSGGEQETQYF. The CDR3 nucleotides are TGTGCCAGCAGCTCCGGGACTAGCGGGGGGGAACAAGAGACCCAGTACTTC. Looking up the rest from reference TRBV7-2 and TRBJ2-5 gives the full variable domain: GAGVSQSPSNKVTEKGKDVELRCDPISGHTALYWYRQSLGQGLEFLIYFQGNSAPDKSGLPSDRFSAERTGGSVSTLTIQRTQQEDSAVYLCASSSGTSGGEQETQYFGPGTRLLVL.

The chain employs TRBV5-1 and TRBJ2-1; 13 nucleotides align to TRBD2. CDR1 is SGHRS, CDR2 YFSETQ, per germline. This CDR3 region has 15 residues. Trimming removed 4 bases from V and 8 bases from J; junction bases left unmatched: 6. The CDR3 loop is CASSLTSGGRYEQFF. The CDR3 region has the DNA TGCGCCAGCAGCCTGACTAGCGGGGGGCGCTATGAGCAGTTCTTC.

J is TRBJ1-1 and V is TRBV5-1, with D uncertain. Trimming shortened V by 3 bases and J by 1 base, and 13 bases separated the two germline ends. In germline, CDR1 is SGHRS, CDR2 YFSETQ. This CDR3 spans 15 amino acids. The CDR3 loop reads CASSYMGGRNTEAFF. CDR3 sequence (DNA): TGCGCCAGCAGCTACATGGGAGGGAGGAACACTGAAGCTTTCTTT.

This rearrangement joins TRBV3-1 (or the pseudogene TRBV3-2) to TRBJ1-1, with 10 nucleotides matching TRBD1. The junction had 10 bases not matched to a gene; V was cut back by 3 bases and J by 0 bases. The CDR3 length is 18 residues. The germline V gene encodes CDR1 LGHDT and CDR2 YNNKEL (reference sequence). In DNA form, the CDR3 reads TGTGCCAGCAGCCACTGGACAGGGGGGAATGGGGTGAACACTGAAGCTTTCTTT. This codes for CASSHWTGGNGVNTEAFF.

The J gene is TRBJ2-7, the V gene TRBV2; D is ambiguous. The CDR3 spans 10 residues. Germline V gives CDR1 SNHLY, CDR2 FYNNEI. V shed 5 bases and J shed 13 bases, with 12 bases lying between them. CDR3 in amino acids: CASSLVDPYF. The CDR3 region has the DNA TGTGCCAGCAGTTTGGTAGATCCCTACTTC.

This chain connects TRBV5-4 to TRBJ2-3; D remains unclear. CDR1 and CDR2 from the germline V gene are SGHNT and YYREEE (reference sequence). The V end lost 1 base, the J end lost 2 bases, and 14 bases lay between the germline ends. CDR3 length: 16 amino acids. The CDR3 nucleotides are TGTGCCAGCAGCTTGTCGACACATCTTTTCACAGATACGCAGTATTTT. Amino acid sequence: CASSLSTHLFTDTQYF.

This chain links TRBV19 with TRBJ1-1, with D uncertain. The V end was cut by 1 base, the J end by 1 base, with 10 bases between. This CDR3 spans 15 amino acids. Per the germline V gene, CDR1 is LNHDA and CDR2 is SQIVND (reference sequence). CDR3 residues: CASSIVGSPNTEAFF. CDR3 bases: TGTGCCAGTAGTATAGTTGGGAGCCCGAACACTGAAGCTTTCTTT.

The chain carries TRBV7-6 and TRBJ2-5; D gene unclear. V lost 4 bases and J 1 base, leaving 4 bases between the germline ends. Germline-derived CDR1 and CDR2 are SGHVS and FNYEAQ. The CDR3 is 12 amino acids. Here the CDR3 reads CASSYGQETQYF. The CDR3 coding sequence is TGTGCCAGCAGCTACGGCCAAGAGACCCAGTACTTC.

This clone appeared once. CDR3 region: CASSLSLLRNTEAFF. CDR3 nucleotide sequence: TGTGCCAGCAGCTTGTCCCTCCTCCGGAACACTGAAGCTTTCTTT. V and J are TRBV5-8 and TRBJ1-1; D unresolved. The CDR3 is made up of 15 amino acids. The ends were cut back, 1 base at V and 1 base at J, with 11 bases in the middle. Germline V gene lookup returns CDR1 SGHTS and CDR2 YDEGEE.

The rearrangement uses TRBV28 and TRBJ1-5; 7 bases fit TRBD1. V trimming: 6 bases; J trimming: 4 bases; junction bases outside the gene matches: 6. CDR1 is MDHEN and CDR2 is SYDVKM in the germline V gene. The CDR3 has 14 amino acids. CDR3 sequence: CASRRDSLNQPQHF. The CDR3 DNA reads as TGTGCCAGCAGGAGGGACAGCTTAAATCAGCCCCAGCATTTT.

The chain is built from TRBV4-1 and TRBJ1-2; D uncertain. CDR1 and CDR2 from the germline V gene are MGHRA and YSYEKL. The CDR3 is 15 residues long. The V and J ends lost 4 bases and 3 bases respectively, with 15 bases between them. The DNA for the CDR3 is TGCGCCAGCAGCCGATACAGAGAATCCTACTATGGCTACACCTTC. Translated, it gives CASSRYRESYYGYTF.

J is TRBJ2-1 and V is TRBV6-2 or TRBV6-3, with 8 positions matching TRBD2. This CDR3 region has 16 residues. J was trimmed by 5 bases and V by 5 bases; bases with no gene match: 11. Germline CDR1 and CDR2: MNHEY and SVGEGT. CDR3 protein: CASSNIPGLGHNEQFF. In DNA, the CDR3 is TGTGCCAGCAGTAACATTCCGGGACTAGGCCACAATGAGCAGTTCTTC.

V is TRBV11-3 and J is TRBJ1-1; the D is unclear. Trimming removed 5 bases from V and 5 bases from J, with 12 bases in between. The CDR3 has 13 residues. Germline CDR1 and CDR2: SGHNT and YENEEA. CDR3 protein: CASSLNPGTEAFF. CDR3 bases: TGTGCCAGCAGCCTGAATCCGGGGACTGAAGCTTTCTTT.

This chain uses TRBV19 with TRBJ1-1; possibly TRBD1 for D (6 bases). Trimming left V 6 bases short and J 4 bases short, with 12 bases between. The CDR3 contains 13 residues. Germline CDR1 is LNHDA and CDR2 is SQIVND (reference sequence). The CDR3 protein is CASSQGRVTEAFF. The CDR3 DNA reads TGTGCCAGTAGCCAGGGGAGAGTCACTGAAGCTTTCTTT.

This chain connects TRBV4-1 to TRBJ2-1; D possibly corresponds to TRBD2 (6 bases). Trimming removed 4 bases from V and 4 bases from J, with 26 bases in between. Germline V gene data show CDR1 as MGHRA and CDR2 as YSYEKL. This CDR3 has 19 residues. The CDR3 DNA is TGCGCCAGCAGCCGCGGGTGGGGATCGTCGGGGGACCTATACAATGAGCAGTTCTTC. Its translation is CASSRGWGSSGDLYNEQFF.

This clone was recorded many times. The V call is TRBV18, the J call TRBJ2-5, with 13 positions matching TRBD2. CDR1 and CDR2 from the germline V gene are KGHSH and LQKENI. V lost 4 bases, J lost 2 bases, and 7 bases stayed unmatched. CDR3 size: 17 residues. The CDR3 here is CASSQGLAGVRQETQYF. The CDR3 DNA is TGTGCCAGCTCACAAGGACTAGCGGGAGTGAGACAAGAGACCCAGTACTTC.

The V gene is TRBV6-5, the J gene TRBJ1-3; TRBD1 matches at 9 bases. V lost 6 bases, J lost 1 base, and 4 bases stayed unmatched. This CDR3 comprises 15 residues. Germline V CDR1 and CDR2: MNHEY, SVGAGI. Written as DNA, the CDR3 is TGTGCCAGCAGGCCCGGGACAGGGTCTGGAAACACCATATATTTT. It is translated as CASRPGTGSGNTIYF.

The chain joins TRBV3-1 (or the pseudogene TRBV3-2) to TRBJ2-7; maybe TRBD2 (5 bases). The CDR3 contains 18 residues. In germline, CDR1 is LGHDT, CDR2 YNNKEL (reference sequence). V was clipped by 0 bases and J by 3 bases, with 21 bases between them. Here the CDR3 reads CASSQDLVPGAGGYEQYF. CDR3 nucleotide sequence: TGTGCCAGCAGCCAAGACCTGGTCCCTGGCGCAGGAGGCTACGAGCAGTACTTC.

The chain couples TRBV11-2 to TRBJ2-7; D not certain. The V end lost 2 bases, the J end lost 2 bases, and 10 bases lay between the germline ends. CDR3 length equals 14 residues. Germline-derived CDR1 and CDR2 are SGHAT and FQNNGV. In nucleotides, the CDR3 is TGTGCCAGCAGCTTAAGGCCGGGTCCCTACGAGCAGTACTTC. The encoded protein is CASSLRPGPYEQYF.

The chain employs TRBV19 and TRBJ1-4; 12 bases line up with TRBD1. V dropped 2 bases and J dropped 5; count of bases not matched to a gene: 9. Germline CDR1 and CDR2: LNHDA and SQIVND (reference sequence). CDR3 size: 18 residues. The CDR3 spells CASSIRGTGGYKNEKLFF. CDR3 DNA: TGTGCCAGTAGTATACGAGGGACAGGGGGCTATAAGAATGAAAAACTGTTTTTT.